This T cell receptor (beta chain) was recorded in a study of T cell responses to AZD1222 COVID-19 vaccine. Overall study findings and caveats: Nearly half of spike-specific TCRs reportedly target variant regions that are unmutated in the B.1.351 and B.1.1.7 variants. Samples come after the peak T cell response, not at day 14.

To note about this clone: Its antigen remains unknown.

Measured with immunoSEQ multiplex PCR; TCRdb has only the in-frame clones, and not every one. This table has over 85,000 clones, less than 95% appearing once. Second-dose timings of about 4 or about 12 weeks were pooled. V lost 2 bases, J lost 9 bases, and 11 bases lay in between. This CDR3 is built from 13 residues. Per the germline V gene, CDR1 is SGHDN and CDR2 is FVKESK. The chain employs TRBV14 and TRBJ2-1; D gene unclear. Sample: peripheral blood, taken 28 days after the second AZD1222 dose. This TCR was recovered from an adult who received the AZD1222 COVID-19 vaccine. CDR3 sequence reads: CASSQNVGGEQFF. As DNA, the CDR3 is TGTGCCAGCAGCCAAAATGTAGGCGGTGAGCAGTTCTTC. The whole variable domain, remainder taken from reference TRBV14 and TRBJ2-1, is EAGVTQFPSHSVIEKGQTVTLRCDPISGHDNLYWYRRVMGKEIKFLLHFVKESKQDESGMPNNRFLAERTGGTYSTLKVQPAELEDSGVYFCASSQNVGGEQFFGPGTRLTVL.